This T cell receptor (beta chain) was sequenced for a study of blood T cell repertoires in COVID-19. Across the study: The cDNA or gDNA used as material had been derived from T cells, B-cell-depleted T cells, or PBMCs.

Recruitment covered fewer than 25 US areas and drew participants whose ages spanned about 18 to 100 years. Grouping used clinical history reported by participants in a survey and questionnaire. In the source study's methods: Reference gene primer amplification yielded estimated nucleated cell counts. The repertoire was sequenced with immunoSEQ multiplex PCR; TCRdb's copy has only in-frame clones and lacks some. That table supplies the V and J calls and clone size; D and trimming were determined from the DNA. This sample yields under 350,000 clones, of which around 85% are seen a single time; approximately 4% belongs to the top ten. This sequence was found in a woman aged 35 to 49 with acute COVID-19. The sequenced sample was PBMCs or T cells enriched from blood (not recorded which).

The CDR3 spells CASSGPGGNEKLFF. For the CDR3, the DNA is TGTGCCAGCAGTGGACCGGGAGGTAATGAAAAACTGTTTTTT. V usage is TRBV28 and J usage is TRBJ1-4; no definite D call. The CDR3 spans 14 residues. Germline CDR1 is MDHEN and CDR2 is SYDVKM. V lost 5 bases and J 4 bases, leaving 11 bases between the germline ends.